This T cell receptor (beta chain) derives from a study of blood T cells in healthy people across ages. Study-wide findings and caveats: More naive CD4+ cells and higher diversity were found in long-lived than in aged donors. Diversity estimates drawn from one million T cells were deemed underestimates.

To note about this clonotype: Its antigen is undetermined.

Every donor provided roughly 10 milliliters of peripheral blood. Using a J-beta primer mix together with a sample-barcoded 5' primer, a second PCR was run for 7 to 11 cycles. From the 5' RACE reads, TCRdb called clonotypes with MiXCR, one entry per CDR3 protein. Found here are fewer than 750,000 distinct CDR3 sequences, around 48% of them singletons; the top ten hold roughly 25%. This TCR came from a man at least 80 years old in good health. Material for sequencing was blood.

The CDR3 loop reads CASSYTSGRAPKIYEQYF. The CDR3 bases are TGTGCCAGCAGTTACACTAGCGGGAGGGCCCCAAAAATTTACGAGCAGTACTTC. V is TRBV6-5 and J is TRBJ2-7, with 13 bases identical to TRBD2. Germline-derived CDR1 and CDR2 are MNHEY and SVGAGI. The CDR3 loop spans 18 amino acids. V lost 2 bases and J lost 4; bases outside the gene matches: 11.